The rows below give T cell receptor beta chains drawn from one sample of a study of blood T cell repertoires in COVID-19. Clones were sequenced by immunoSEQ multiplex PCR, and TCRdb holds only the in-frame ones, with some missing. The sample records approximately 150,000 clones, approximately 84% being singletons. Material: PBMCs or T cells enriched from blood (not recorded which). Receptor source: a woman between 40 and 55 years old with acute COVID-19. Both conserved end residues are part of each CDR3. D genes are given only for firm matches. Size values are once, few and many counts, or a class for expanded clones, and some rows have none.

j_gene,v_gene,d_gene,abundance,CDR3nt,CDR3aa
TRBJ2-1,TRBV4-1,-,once,TGCGCCAGCAGCCCAGCCGTAGCGGAAACCTACAATGAGCAGTTCTTC,CASSPAVAETYNEQFF
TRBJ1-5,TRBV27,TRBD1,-,TGTGCCAGCAGTCCCGGGACAGGGTATCAGCCCCAGCATTTT,CASSPGTGYQPQHF
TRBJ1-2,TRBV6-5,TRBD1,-,TGTGCCAGCAGTTACTACAGGGGGCGAGGCTACACCTTC,CASSYYRGRGYTF
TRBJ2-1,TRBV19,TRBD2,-,TGTGCCAGTAGTGGGCGGGGGTACAATGAGCAGTTCTTC,CASSGRGYNEQFF
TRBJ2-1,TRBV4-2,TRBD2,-,TGTGCCAGCAGCCAAGACCTAGCGGCTTACAATGAGCAGTTCTTC,CASSQDLAAYNEQFF
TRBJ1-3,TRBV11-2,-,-,TGTGCCAGCAGTCACATCTCACAGGGCACTGGAAACACCATATATTTT,CASSHISQGTGNTIYF
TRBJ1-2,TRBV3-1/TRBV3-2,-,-,TGTGCCAGCAGCTCAAACGTCGGGGGAAACTATGGCTACACCTTC,CASSSNVGGNYGYTF
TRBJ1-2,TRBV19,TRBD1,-,TGTGCCTGTAGGACAGGTCCCGGGGAAGGCTACACCTTC,CACRTGPGEGYTF
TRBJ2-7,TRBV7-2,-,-,TGTGCCAGCAGCTTATCCTTGGCAACTAGATCCTACGAGCAGTACTTC,CASSLSLATRSYEQYF
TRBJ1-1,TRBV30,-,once,TGTGCCTGCCGAAGGCGATTGACAGTGAACACTGAAGCTTTCTTT,CACRRRLTVNTEAFF
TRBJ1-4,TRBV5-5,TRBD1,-,TGTGCCAGCAGCTTAGGACAGGGGAGTATCGAAAAACTGTTTTTT,CASSLGQGSIEKLFF
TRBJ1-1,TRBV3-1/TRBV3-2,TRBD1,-,TGTGCCAGCAGTCCAGGGACAGGGGGTAACACTGAAGCTTTCTTT,CASSPGTGGNTEAFF
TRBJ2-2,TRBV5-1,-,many,TGCGCCAGCAGCTCATCCGGGACAACGAACACCGGGGAGCTGTTTTTT,CASSSSGTTNTGELFF
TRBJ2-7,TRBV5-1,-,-,TGCGCCAGCAGCTTGGGTACAGGGCCTGGCGAGCAGTACTTC,CASSLGTGPGEQYF
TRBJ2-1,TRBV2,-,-,TGTGCCAGCCGAGATGAGCTATCCTACAATGAGCAGTTCTTC,CASRDELSYNEQFF
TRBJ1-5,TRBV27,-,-,TGTGCCAGCAGTTTCCAGGGCCAAAATCAGCCCCAGCATTTT,CASSFQGQNQPQHF
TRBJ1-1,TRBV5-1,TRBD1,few,TGCGCCAGCCGACTTTGGGGGGACAGGGACGGTGAAGCTTTCTTT,CASRLWGDRDGEAFF
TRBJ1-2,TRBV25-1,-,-,TGTGCCAGCCACCCCGGAGGACAGTGGAAAAGGGGCTACACCTTC,CASHPGGQWKRGYTF
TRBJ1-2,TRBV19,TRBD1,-,TGTGCCAGTAGTCAGGACAGGGAGCTCTATGGCTACACCTTC,CASSQDRELYGYTF
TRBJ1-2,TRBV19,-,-,TGTGCCAGTAGTATTGGACACCCTGGTGGCTACACCTTC,CASSIGHPGGYTF
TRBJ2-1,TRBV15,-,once,TGTGCCACCAGCACGGGATTGGATGAGCAGTTCTTC,CATSTGLDEQFF
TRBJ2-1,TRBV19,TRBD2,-,TGTGCCAGTAGTATGGGACTAGCGGCCTACAATGAGCAGTTCTTC,CASSMGLAAYNEQFF